These T cell receptor beta chains were read from a single sample in a study of blood T cell repertoires in COVID-19. Data came from immunoSEQ multiplex PCR; TCRdb stores just in-frame clones and leaves some out. The sample shows approximately 210,000 clones, 84% of them seen only once. Input material: peripheral blood. The receptors here all came from a woman between 70 and 85 years old with active or convalescent COVID-19. Both conserved end residues are trimmed from each CDR3. The order of the fields is V gene, CDR3 length, J gene, CDR3 protein.

TRBV5-1,15,TRBJ2-1,ASSLTSGRGSYNEQF
TRBV19,13,TRBJ1-1,ASRQGGRMNTEAF
TRBV29-1,11,TRBJ2-7,SVNQPPGTLEY
TRBV5-1,13,TRBJ1-3,ASSRDRGSGNTIY
TRBV7-3,17,TRBJ2-7,ASSLLGRVTSGRSYEQY
TRBV3-1/TRBV3-2,13,TRBJ2-3,ASSQDVLGEEAQY
TRBV7-9,12,TRBJ1-4,ASSLGTGGEKLF
TRBV7-7,16,TRBJ2-5,ASSSRRGRLAGMETQY
TRBV4-1,15,TRBJ2-5,ASSQGTSGRAWETQY
TRBV11-2,15,TRBJ2-7,ASSSFRFGRAKYEQY
TRBV6-5,13,TRBJ2-7,ASSSPGTPSYEQY
TRBV18,13,TRBJ1-3,ASSPPERSGNTIY
TRBV4-1,10,TRBJ2-1,ASSQESGEQF
TRBV9,13,TRBJ2-2,ASSSLAGRTGELF
TRBV5-1,14,TRBJ2-3,ASSPIAGALTDTQY
TRBV7-3,13,TRBJ2-2,ASSPLDIATGELF
TRBV7-7,16,TRBJ2-3,ASSRIIPPTASTDTQY
TRBV28,13,TRBJ2-1,ASSFRSRSYNEQF
TRBV6-5,10,TRBJ1-6,ASNRVDSPLH
TRBV29-1,13,TRBJ2-2,SVALTSGRAGELF
TRBV5-1,14,TRBJ1-2,ASSPRVLEGARGYT
TRBV11-2,12,TRBJ2-7,ASSSRLAGGEQY
TRBV6-5,11,TRBJ2-3,ASSYQRTDTQY
TRBV12-3/TRBV12-4,9,TRBJ1-1,ASKRGMEAF
TRBV3-1/TRBV3-2,10,TRBJ2-1,ASSQSGSEQF
TRBV29-1,12,TRBJ2-7,SVEGWEPGREQY
TRBV19,13,TRBJ2-3,ASSGTSGYTDTQY
TRBV19,14,TRBJ1-2,ASSIVPGSPRGGYT
TRBV14,16,TRBJ1-6,ASSQGQGGVFNNSPLH
TRBV11-3,12,TRBJ2-2,ASSRSSNTGELF
TRBV3-1/TRBV3-2,12,TRBJ2-7,ASSLRTGVDEQY
TRBV2,12,TRBJ2-6,ASSVQGQINVLT
TRBV7-9,12,TRBJ2-3,ASSLVGGTDTQY
TRBV18,13,TRBJ2-7,ASSPGAGKLGEQY
TRBV4-1,14,TRBJ2-5,ASSQEMRRREETQY
TRBV6-5,13,TRBJ2-7,ASNPGQGAAYEQY
TRBV28,11,TRBJ2-7,ASRALVPYEQY
TRBV4-1,11,TRBJ1-2,ASSQGQDYGYT
TRBV6-6,11,TRBJ1-4,ASSFRRGEKLF
TRBV9,12,TRBJ2-5,ASSAASGSETQY
TRBV28,15,TRBJ2-2,ASSLAASGSDIGELF
TRBV28,14,TRBJ2-5,ASSSPGTGGRETQY
TRBV5-1,12,TRBJ2-7,ASSLRLDSREQY
TRBV7-4,13,TRBJ2-7,ASSSRRQGASEQY
TRBV7-8,13,TRBJ2-3,ASSPQGGVTDTQY
TRBV27,12,TRBJ2-7,ASSFRTSGYEQY
TRBV9,15,TRBJ2-2,ASSAHSTGMGTGELF
TRBV11-2,14,TRBJ2-7,ASSPTSGRAWREQY
TRBV5-5,13,TRBJ2-7,ASSVGLAVAYEQY
TRBV3-1/TRBV3-2,13,TRBJ1-1,ASSQYGQGNTEAF
TRBV13,12,TRBJ1-3,ASSLAGQGNTIY
TRBV15,12,TRBJ1-3,ATSRGGSGNTIY
TRBV5-1,13,TRBJ2-2,ASSSTGVGTGELF
TRBV21-1,14,TRBJ2-7,ASSKCPDREIYEQY
TRBV2,13,TRBJ1-2,ASSDLQGARDGYT